Below, one T cell receptor beta chain is given with its context. The sample belongs to a study of blood T cell repertoires in COVID-19. The wider study: COVID-19 samples from acute and convalescent phases originated in the United States, Italy and Spain. In each case, the material was cDNA or gDNA derived from T cells, B-cell-depleted T cells, or PBMCs.

Germline trimming cut 0 bases from V and 4 bases from J; bases unmatched to any gene: 4. This CDR3 contains 15 residues. Germline-derived CDR1 and CDR2 are SGHNT and YYREEE (reference sequence). Authors' methods: Researchers report that nucleated cell counts were estimated from reference gene primer amplification. Sequencing was performed with immunoSEQ multiplex PCR; in TCRdb, only in-frame clones are kept and a portion is missing. That table supplies the V and J calls and clone size; D and trimming were determined from the DNA. Of more than 95,000 clones in the sample, 80% to 90% were seen once. The J gene is TRBJ2-7, the V gene TRBV5-4; 10 nucleotides line up with TRBD2. This clonotype originated in a man in his 60s with acute or convalescent COVID-19. Sequencing input: peripheral blood. CDR3: CASSLGTSGAYEQYF. As DNA, the CDR3 is TGTGCCAGCAGCTTGGGGACTAGCGGAGCATACGAGCAGTACTTC.